This TCR beta chain came from a study of response to subunit inactivated influenza vaccine. Concerning this clonotype: The antigen is unknown.

General study points: Authors suggested each seasonal flu vaccination may recruit only limited numbers of new T cells.

The CDR3 runs to 17 residues. CDR1 and CDR2 (germline): KGHSH, LQKENI. Unmatched junction bases numbered 9, after V lost 0 bases and J lost 4 bases. A single record per CDR3 protein comes from TCRdb applying MiXCR to the RT-PCR reads. The sample holds hundreds of thousands of distinct CDR3 sequences, 14% seen once. The origin of this receptor is a middle-aged man who received an inactivated influenza vaccine. The genes are TRBV18 and TRBJ2-5; 9 nucleotides match TRBD1. Sequencing was performed on PBMCs from blood, taken 14 to 15 days before vaccination. Here the CDR3 reads CASSPPRLTGGRETQYF. The CDR3 nucleotides are TGTGCCAGCTCACCACCGAGGCTGACAGGGGGGAGAGAGACCCAGTACTTC.